Listed here is a single T cell receptor beta chain. Antigen: not known. Per germline, CDR1 ENHRY and CDR2 SYGVKD. The CDR3 runs 12 residues. Trimming removed 3 bases from V and 4 bases from J, with 7 bases in between. The sample originates from a study of cytomegalovirus exposure and HLA in healthy donors. Study results and caveats: A later analysis by the authors found several of the most significant clusters apparently linked to common viral pathogens. Most subjects had HLA-A and HLA-B alleles reportedly predicted accurately by TCR beta sequences. Rarity characterized most TCR sequences, yet some public TCRs appeared in many donors.

The PCR had 60 Vbeta and 13 Jbeta primers. The assay was immunoSEQ multiplex PCR, and TCRdb's table has in-frame clones only and misses some. The table has about 200,000 clones, about 86% seen once. Each donor was nominally healthy when sampled (though unrecorded immune exposures were likely). The chain couples TRBV10-3 to TRBJ2-7; D is uncertain. The specimen sequenced was PBMCs. The receptor was derived from a woman aged 25 to 39 in good health and CMV-seronegative. DNA of the CDR3: TGTGCCATCAGTGACCAGGATTACGAGCAGTACTTC. It encodes CAISDQDYEQYF.